Listed below are T cell receptor beta chains from one sample, sequenced in a study of cytomegalovirus exposure and HLA in healthy donors. The table came from immunoSEQ multiplex PCR; TCRdb's copy has only in-frame clones and leaves some out. There are about 250,000 clones in the sample; 85% to 90% occur only once, and about 2.5% lies in the top ten. The sequencing input was PBMCs. These receptors were obtained from a young man in good health and CMV-seronegative. Each CDR3 is given with its conserved first and last residue. Fields, in order: J gene, D gene, V gene, clone size, CDR3 DNA, CDR3 protein. A D gene is named only where the DNA matches it firmly. Clone size, where shown, is once, few, many, or a class for clones that have expanded.

>TRBJ1-5|NA|TRBV6-1|NA
TGTGCCAGCAGATCAGGGCCTGGAGAGCCCCAGCATTTT
CASRSGPGEPQHF
>TRBJ1-6|NA|TRBV27|few
TGTGCCAGCAGTACCGGGTCTTATTCACCCCTCCACTTT
CASSTGSYSPLHF
>TRBJ2-2|TRBD1|TRBV11-2|NA
TGTGCCAGCAGCCCTAGGACAGGGGGCGACACCGGGGAGCTGTTTTTT
CASSPRTGGDTGELFF
>TRBJ2-7|TRBD2|TRBV4-3|NA
TGCGCCAGCAGCCAAAGAGGACTAGCGGGAGCCAACGAGCAGTACTTC
CASSQRGLAGANEQYF
>TRBJ1-5|NA|TRBV7-2|once
TGTGCCAGCAGCCCACTGGGGGGTTCTCAGCCCCAGCATTTT
CASSPLGGSQPQHF
>TRBJ1-4|NA|TRBV5-1|NA
TGCGCCAGCAGCTTGGGACAGAGTAATGAAAAACTGTTTTTT
CASSLGQSNEKLFF
>TRBJ2-1|TRBD1|TRBV11-2|NA
TGTGCCAGCAGCGTAGACAGGGGCGCGGATAAGCAGTTCTTC
CASSVDRGADKQFF
>TRBJ2-1|TRBD2|TRBV7-9|NA
TGTGCCAGCAGCCCTCGAATCGGACTAGCGGGAGGCCGGGAGCAGTTCTTC
CASSPRIGLAGGREQFF
>TRBJ1-2|NA|TRBV20-1|once
TGCAGTGCTTATTGGGACAATGGCTACACCTTC
CSAYWDNGYTF
>TRBJ2-5|TRBD1|TRBV7-6|NA
TGTGCCAGCAGCCCCGGGACAGGGCAAGAGACCCAGTACTTC
CASSPGTGQETQYF
>TRBJ2-1|TRBD1|TRBV5-1|NA
TGCGCCAGCAGCTTGGAGACAGGGGAATACAATGAGCAGTTCTTC
CASSLETGEYNEQFF
>TRBJ2-5|NA|TRBV7-2|NA
TGTGCCAGCAGTGTAGTGTTGCGGGAGACCCAGTACTTC
CASSVVLRETQYF
>TRBJ2-2|NA|TRBV11-2|NA
TGTGCCAGCAGCCTCCAGACCGGGGAGCTGTTTTTT
CASSLQTGELFF
>TRBJ1-5|NA|TRBV6-1|NA
TGTGCCAGCAGTGTAGGACAGAGAAATCAGCCCCAGCATTTT
CASSVGQRNQPQHF
>TRBJ2-3|NA|TRBV4-3|NA
TGCGCCAGCAGCCAAGATAGTGGGCTTGCCCCCACAGATACGCAGTATTTT
CASSQDSGLAPTDTQYF
>TRBJ2-5|TRBD2|TRBV30|NA
TGTGCCTGGAGTTTTACGGGAGGGGAGACCCAGTACTTC
CAWSFTGGETQYF
>TRBJ2-7|TRBD2|TRBV4-3|NA
TGCGCCAGCCTCAGAGGTGGGACTAGCGGGAGGTTCTCCTACGAGCAGTACTTC
CASLRGGTSGRFSYEQYF
>TRBJ2-1|TRBD2|TRBV2|NA
TGTGCCAGCAGAAGGACTAGCGGGTCAGAGCAGTTCTTC
CASRRTSGSEQFF
>TRBJ2-2|NA|TRBV11-2|NA
TGTGCCAGCAGCTTAGGTAGATACCGCACCGGGGAGCTGTTTTTT
CASSLGRYRTGELFF
>TRBJ2-3|TRBD1|TRBV29-1|NA
TGCAGCGTTGAAACGGGGACAGGAAGGACAGATACGCAGTATTTT
CSVETGTGRTDTQYF
>TRBJ2-5|NA|TRBV11-2|NA
TGTGCCAGCAGCTTCTACCAAGAGACCCAGTACTTC
CASSFYQETQYF
>TRBJ2-3|NA|TRBV6-1|NA
TGTGCCAGCCTATCTTCAGGGTCAGATACGCAGTATTTT
CASLSSGSDTQYF
>TRBJ2-2|NA|TRBV7-9|NA
TGTGCCAGCAGCCACGGACAGCCTACCGGGGAGCTGTTTTTT
CASSHGQPTGELFF
>TRBJ1-5|NA|TRBV7-9|once
TGTGCCAGCAGCGCGGGACTAGATCAGCCCCAGCATTTT
CASSAGLDQPQHF
>TRBJ2-7|TRBD2|TRBV7-2|NA
TGTGCCAGCAGCTCCTTAGCGGGAGTAGGCGAGCAGTACTTC
CASSSLAGVGEQYF
>TRBJ2-1|TRBD1|TRBV29-1|NA
TGCAGCGTTGAATGGACAGGGACCTACAATGAGCAGTTCTTC
CSVEWTGTYNEQFF
>TRBJ2-7|NA|TRBV11-3|few
TGTGCCAGCAGCGTAATGGCAGGGAATTTCGAGCAGTACTTC
CASSVMAGNFEQYF
>TRBJ2-1|TRBD2|TRBV9|NA
TGTGCCAGCAGCGTAGCTAGCGGGTACTACAATGAGCAGTTCTTC
CASSVASGYYNEQFF
>TRBJ1-6|NA|TRBV28|NA
TGTGCCAGCAGTTTAGAATTAAGGGGCTCACCCCTCCACTTT
CASSLELRGSPLHF
>TRBJ1-2|TRBD1|TRBV6-5|NA
TGTGCCAGCAGTACCCGGAGGGACAGGGCCGATGGCTACACCTTC
CASSTRRDRADGYTF
>TRBJ1-4|NA|TRBV28|once
TGTGCCAGCTCTGATGAAAAACTGTTTTTT
CASSDEKLFF
>TRBJ2-3|NA|TRBV4-3|NA
TGCGCCAGCAGCCACTTCGAGGGTGCAGATACGCAGTATTTT
CASSHFEGADTQYF
>TRBJ1-1|TRBD1|TRBV29-1|NA
TGCAGCGGTGTACAGGGGGGCTCTATCGAAGCTTTCTTT
CSGVQGGSIEAFF
>TRBJ1-2|TRBD1|TRBV4-1|NA
TGCGCCAGCAGCCAACCGGCGACAGGGGGCAGTTTGGGTGGCTACACCTTC
CASSQPATGGSLGGYTF
>TRBJ2-2|NA|TRBV5-1|NA
TGCGCCAGCAGCTTGGTTGGAGTCACCGGGGAGCTGTTTTTT
CASSLVGVTGELFF
>TRBJ1-6|TRBD1|TRBV28|NA
TGTGCCGCATGCCGGGACAGGGGGAGTTCACCCCTCCACTTT
CAACRDRGSSPLHF
>TRBJ1-1|TRBD1|TRBV6-5|once
TGTGCCAGCAGTTACTCCTGGACAGGGGGCACTGAAGCTTTCTTT
CASSYSWTGGTEAFF
>TRBJ2-7|NA|TRBV7-8|NA
TGTGCCAGCAGCTCCCGAGGGGGGGTCGAGCAGTACTTC
CASSSRGGVEQYF
>TRBJ1-1|TRBD1|TRBV6-1|NA
TGTGCCAGCAGTGAGTATGCCCCACAGGGGGAAGCTTTCTTT
CASSEYAPQGEAFF
>TRBJ2-1|TRBD1|TRBV18|NA
TGTGCCAGCTCACTAAAACTAGAACAGGGACAGGACAATGAGCAGTTCTTC
CASSLKLEQGQDNEQFF
>TRBJ1-6|NA|TRBV28|NA
TGTGCCAGCAGTTTAGGGCCCCCCGGGAGCTCCTATAATTCACCCCTCCACTTT
CASSLGPPGSSYNSPLHF
>TRBJ2-5|NA|TRBV9|NA
TGTGCCAGCAGCGTAGCTTCAACAGGGCGTGGGGAGACCCAGTACTTC
CASSVASTGRGETQYF
>TRBJ1-1|NA|TRBV7-9|medium-sized
TGTGCCAGCAGCCCAGGTCTGAACACTGAAGCTTTCTTT
CASSPGLNTEAFF
>TRBJ1-5|TRBD1|TRBV6-6|once
TGTGCCAGCAGTTACCTCCGAGACAGGGCCCATCAGCCCCAGCATTTT
CASSYLRDRAHQPQHF
>TRBJ2-2|NA|TRBV7-3|NA
TGTGCCAGCAGCTTCCAGGGAGGTGGCGGGGAGCTGTTTTTT
CASSFQGGGGELFF
>TRBJ1-2|NA|TRBV7-2|NA
TGTGCCAGCAGCCCGGGCAGCGGTGCCTATGGCTACACCTTC
CASSPGSGAYGYTF
>TRBJ2-3|TRBD2|TRBV9|NA
TGTGCCAGGTGGAAAGCGGGGGGAGATACGCAGTATTTT
CARWKAGGDTQYF
>TRBJ1-2|NA|TRBV27|NA
TGTGCCAGCAGTTTAGCCCAGGGTACACGTGGCTACACCTTC
CASSLAQGTRGYTF
>TRBJ2-1|NA|TRBV6-4|NA
TGTGCCAGCAGTGAAGGCGGCTCCTACAATGAGCAGTTCTTC
CASSEGGSYNEQFF
>TRBJ2-3|NA|TRBV7-3|NA
TGTGCCAGCAGCTTACCCGGGGCAGATACGCAGTATTTT
CASSLPGADTQYF
>TRBJ1-5|NA|TRBV19|NA
TGTGCCAGTAGTATTAGCCAGGGAGGGATGGCGCCCCAGCATTTT
CASSISQGGMAPQHF
>TRBJ2-7|NA|TRBV5-8|NA
TGTGCCAGCAGCATCACAGTCTCCTACGAGCAGTACTTC
CASSITVSYEQYF
>TRBJ2-1|NA|TRBV29-1|NA
TGCAGCGTTGAAGATCTTGGCAGGGGAAATGAGCAGTTCTTC
CSVEDLGRGNEQFF
>TRBJ2-6|TRBD2|TRBV19|NA
TGTGCCACAGCGACTAGCGGTTTTAGTGGGGCCAACGTCCTGACTTTC
CATATSGFSGANVLTF
>TRBJ2-1|TRBD2|TRBV28|NA
TGTGCCAGCAGAACGGGAGGGCCGTATGAGCAGTTCTTC
CASRTGGPYEQFF
>TRBJ1-1|TRBD1|TRBV28|few
TGTGCCAGCGTACTGACAGGGGAAGCTTTCTTT
CASVLTGEAFF
>TRBJ1-5|TRBD1|TRBV19|NA
TGTGCCAGTAGTGGGACAGGTGTAGGCAATCAGCCCCAGCATTTT
CASSGTGVGNQPQHF
>TRBJ1-5|TRBD1|TRBV7-8|once
TGTGCCAGCAGCTTAGAGGGGGGACAGGGGAGAGATCAGCCCCAGCATTTT
CASSLEGGQGRDQPQHF
>TRBJ2-1|NA|TRBV4-1|NA
TGCGCCAGCAGCCATCAGGACAGCCACAATGAGCAGTTCTTC
CASSHQDSHNEQFF
>TRBJ1-2|TRBD1|TRBV7-2|NA
TGTGCCAGCAGCTCTGGGATAGGGGGCGCGGACTATGGCTACACCTTC
CASSSGIGGADYGYTF